One and the same sample provided the 3 T cell receptor beta chains below, sequenced in a study of pediatric ulcerative colitis. Libraries were prepared by immunoSEQ multiplex PCR; TCRdb keeps only in-frame clonotypes and omits some of them. The table has approximately 40,000 clones, over 70% seen once; the top ten hold 7.5% to 9%. The rectum was sampled with one to two pinch biopsies at colonoscopy. The sequenced sample consisted of gut tissue. The receptors originated from a boy between 10 and 17 years old with severe ulcerative colitis.

V usage is TRBV4-1 and J usage is TRBJ2-6; D remains ambiguous. The V end lost 4 bases, the J end lost 0 bases, and 10 bases lay between the germline ends. Germline loops: CDR1 MGHRA, CDR2 YSYEKL. The CDR3 is 16 amino acids. The CDR3 loop is CASSPHPSSGANVLTF. CDR3 nucleotides: TGCGCCAGCAGCCCCCACCCCAGCTCTGGGGCCAACGTCCTGACTTTC.

The chain is built from TRBV4-1 and TRBJ2-7; tentative D call: TRBD1 (6 bases). Germline V lookup: CDR1 MGHRA, CDR2 YSYEKL. V was cut by 0 bases and J by 6 bases, with 15 bases left in between. The CDR3 loop spans 15 amino acids. The CDR3 protein is CASSQEGNRDPEQYF. CDR3 DNA: TGCGCCAGCAGCCAAGAAGGCAACAGGGATCCCGAGCAGTACTTC.

The sample holds a few counts of this clone. V gene TRBV6-4 combines with J gene TRBJ1-2; D is ambiguous. V was cut by 4 bases and J by 4 bases, with 4 bases left in between. From germline, CDR1 is MRHNA and CDR2 SNTAGT. This CDR3 is built from 11 residues. In nucleotides, the CDR3 is TGTGCCAGCAGTGCCGGCTATGGCTACACCTTC. Translating it yields CASSAGYGYTF.